This TCR beta chain originates from a study of blood T cell repertoires in COVID-19 (TCRdb year 2020). Background on the whole study: The collaborator samples originated in the United States, Italy and Spain and spanned the acute and convalescent phases of COVID-19. Subjects who had been exposed to COVID-19, were actively infected with it, or had recovered from it provided the deeply sampled blood TCRbeta repertoires that made up the dataset. The samples were drawn from the first 160 participants of the ongoing ImmuneRACE study and from roughly 1,300 subjects provided by 6 global collaborators. The prospective study material was composed of cDNA or gDNA derived from T cells, B-cell-depleted T cells, or PBMCs. Sample metadata almost always included a de-identified subject ID, COVID-19 status, age in years and sex. HLA class I and class II types, where available, came from metadata supplied by the sample provider rather than from assay-based typing. The repertoires were released in a freely available public database meant as a resource for research on the immune response to SARS-CoV-2.

This clone was found once. No cognate antigen has been identified for it. There are no base qualities to consult, and no much larger clone falls within one base. Samples from volunteer blood donors who had recovered from COVID-19 were contributed by a second Seattle source. Whole blood was collected in K2EDTA tubes by collaborating institutions according to the institutions' own protocols. For TCRbeta analysis, collaborator samples were shipped as frozen whole blood, as isolated PBMCs, or as DNA extracted from either sample type. The study at large found these results: The amount of clinical and demographic metadata varied by source and participant and was provided uncurated.

TCRbeta CDR3 regions were amplified from genomic DNA by means of the immunoSEQ Assay, a bias-controlled multiplex PCR. Turning to the authors' computational methods: The number of nucleated cells in each sample was estimated by amplification of reference gene primers within the assay. To quantify the absolute abundance of each unique TCRbeta CDR3 rearrangement, sequence reads were collapsed and filtered. For each sample, productive Simpson clonality was calculated as the square root of Simpson's diversity index across productive rearrangements. Drawn from immuneACCESS, this table holds only the in-frame rearrangements with V and J called that TCRdb kept. Clones are partly lost; checked studies trace under half to an unresolved V gene and leave the rest unexplained. The D gene and trimming were derived from the DNA, and the V and J assignments and clone size from that table. The sample table contains over 250,000 clones; only one count was recorded for around nine tenths of them. 0.9% to 1% of the sample is in the top ten clones.

This sequence was found in a woman aged 40 to 55 who had recovered from COVID-19. Sequenced sample: peripheral blood.

The DNA reads TGTGCCAGTAGTCCCCAGGGACAGTTGGCTGGCTACACCTTC. It is translated as CASSPQGQLAGYTF. This sequence uses TRBV19 and TRBJ1-2; TRBD1 aligns with 7 central bases. Inclusive of the bounding cysteine and phenylalanine, the CDR3 is 14 residues long. Only the CDR3 portion is preserved as DNA: 42 bases, with reading frame beginning at the first base. Ends trimmed: V by 5 bases, J by 7 bases; bases unmatched to a gene: 10. CDR1 and CDR2, per the germline V gene (reference sequence), are LNHDA and SQIVND.